Here is one T cell receptor beta chain with its context. The data originate from a study of blood T cell repertoires in COVID-19. Study details: PBMCs, B-cell-depleted T cells, or T cells were the source of the cDNA or gDNA that made up the material.

The assay was immunoSEQ multiplex PCR, and TCRdb's table has in-frame clones only and misses some. The sample holds about 400,000 clones, around nine tenths seen once. Trimming took 7 bases from V and 5 from J, leaving 11 bases between them. In germline, CDR1 is MNHEY, CDR2 SVGAGI. The CDR3 spans 12 residues. The sequenced sample was peripheral blood. The J gene is TRBJ2-5, the V gene TRBV6-5; D gene ambiguous. The clonotype was recovered from a human donor in a cohort sampled during active COVID-19. DNA of the CDR3: TGTGCCAGCACTCACCGAGTGGAGACCCAGTACTTC. It translates to CASTHRVETQYF.